Listed below are T cell receptor beta chains from one sample, sequenced in a study of cytomegalovirus exposure and HLA in healthy donors. Data came from immunoSEQ multiplex PCR; TCRdb stores just in-frame clones and leaves some out. The sample consists of 120,000 to 150,000 clones, 70% to 90% of them appearing once. Material for sequencing was PBMCs. Source of these receptors: a man aged 18 to 35 in good health and CMV-seropositive. Both conserved end residues are part of each CDR3. The D gene is left open where the match is weak. Rows give clone size only sometimes, using once, few, many, or a class for an expanded clone.

V gene,D gene,J gene,clone size,CDR3 DNA,CDR3 protein
TRBV6-6,NA,TRBJ2-7,once,TGTGCCAGCAGCTCCTACGTAGGGGGGGAGGGCGAGCAGTACTTC,CASSSYVGGEGEQYF
TRBV18,NA,TRBJ2-1,NA,TGTGCCAGCTCACCACCACAGGGCTCCTTCTACAATGAGCAGTTCTTC,CASSPPQGSFYNEQFF
TRBV10-3,TRBD2,TRBJ2-7,few,TGTGCCATCAGTGAGGCGGGAGCATCAACCTACGAGCAGTACTTC,CAISEAGASTYEQYF
TRBV19,NA,TRBJ2-1,NA,TGTGCCAGTAGGGACTCCGGGACAAATTTCCATGAGCAGTTCTTC,CASRDSGTNFHEQFF
TRBV5-8,TRBD1,TRBJ1-6,NA,TGTGCCAGCAGCTTGGGGACAGGGGGAAATTCACCCCTCCACTTT,CASSLGTGGNSPLHF
TRBV27,NA,TRBJ1-1,NA,TGTGCCAGCAGTGGGAGGTTTGGTGAAGCTTTCTTT,CASSGRFGEAFF
TRBV11-3,TRBD2,TRBJ2-7,NA,TGTGCCAGCAGCCACTTAGCGGGCAGGCCCTACGAGCAGTACTTC,CASSHLAGRPYEQYF
TRBV7-7,NA,TRBJ2-7,NA,TGTGCCAGCAGCCCACTGCACAGGGAACGATACGAGCAGTACTTC,CASSPLHRERYEQYF
TRBV27,TRBD1,TRBJ2-3,NA,TGTGCCAGCAGTTTAACCCTACAGGGGGCCCCAATCACAGATACGCAGTATTTT,CASSLTLQGAPITDTQYF
TRBV5-1,NA,TRBJ1-2,NA,TGCGCCAGCAGCGCTCAGGGGTCCCTTAACTATGGCTACACCTTC,CASSAQGSLNYGYTF
TRBV21-1,NA,TRBJ2-2,NA,TGTGCCAGCAGCCGTACACCCGGGACAGGGGGTACCGGGGAGCTGTTTTTT,CASSRTPGTGGTGELFF
TRBV5-1,TRBD2,TRBJ2-7,NA,TGCGCCAGCAGCTCAGGACTAGAAGTCTACGAGCAGTACTTC,CASSSGLEVYEQYF
TRBV9,TRBD1,TRBJ1-1,few,TGTGCCAGCAGCAGGACAGGGTCGGGCACTGAAGCTTTCTTT,CASSRTGSGTEAFF
TRBV5-6,NA,TRBJ2-7,once,TGTGCCAGCAGTTGGAGGGGGCGAGTCTCCTACGAGCAGTACTTC,CASSWRGRVSYEQYF
TRBV7-2,NA,TRBJ1-5,once,TGTGCCAGCAGCTTAGGCGACACCTCAGGGCCCCAGCATTTT,CASSLGDTSGPQHF
TRBV6-5,NA,TRBJ2-7,NA,TGTGCCAGCAGTTACTCGCCGCCAGGGACTTACGAGCAGTACTTC,CASSYSPPGTYEQYF
TRBV6-1,NA,TRBJ1-1,NA,TGTGCCAGCAGTGAGCTAGGCACAGGACAGACTGAAGCTTTCTTT,CASSELGTGQTEAFF
TRBV5-4,NA,TRBJ1-1,NA,TGTGCCAGCAGCTCGATGATGCGGACTGAAGCTTTCTTT,CASSSMMRTEAFF
TRBV6-1,NA,TRBJ1-2,once,TGTGCCAGCAGTGAAGGGCAGGCAGCCTATGGCTACACCTTC,CASSEGQAAYGYTF
TRBV6-6,NA,TRBJ1-5,NA,TGTGCCAGCAGTTACGTGGGAGGGAATCAGCCCCAGCATTTT,CASSYVGGNQPQHF
TRBV27,NA,TRBJ2-7,NA,TGTGCCAGCAGTTTATCTAGGGGGATCGAGCAGTACTTC,CASSLSRGIEQYF
TRBV6-5,TRBD1,TRBJ1-3,NA,TGTGCCAGCAGTCCACTCGCGGGACAGGGCCACACCATATATTTT,CASSPLAGQGHTIYF
TRBV2,TRBD1,TRBJ2-3,NA,TGTGCCAGCCGCCGCGGGGACAGGGGCACAGATACGCAGTATTTT,CASRRGDRGTDTQYF
TRBV7-8,TRBD1,TRBJ2-6,NA,TGTGCCAGCAGCCCCGGACAGGGTAGGCCTGGGGCCAACGTCCTGACTTTC,CASSPGQGRPGANVLTF
TRBV11-3,TRBD1,TRBJ1-6,NA,TGTGCCAGCAGCTCTGGGACAGCGACTAATTCACCCCTCCACTTT,CASSSGTATNSPLHF
TRBV14,NA,TRBJ2-2,NA,TGTGCCAGCAGCCCCTACACCGGGGAGCTGTTTTTT,CASSPYTGELFF
TRBV6-6,NA,TRBJ2-1,NA,TGTGCCAGCAGTTACCCTTCGGGACTCCTCTACAATGAGCAGTTCTTC,CASSYPSGLLYNEQFF
TRBV9,TRBD1,TRBJ1-1,NA,TGTGCCAGCAGCGCCCGGGACAGTTCCACTGAAGCTTTCTTT,CASSARDSSTEAFF
TRBV5-4,NA,TRBJ2-5,NA,TGTGCCAGCAGCTCGTTATTACAGGGAGGGCAAGAGACCCAGTACTTC,CASSSLLQGGQETQYF
TRBV5-1,NA,TRBJ2-1,NA,TGCGCCAGCAGCTTGACACCTTTCTCCTACAATGAGCAGTTCTTC,CASSLTPFSYNEQFF
TRBV29-1,TRBD1,TRBJ1-2,NA,TGCAGCGTTGCCCAATGGGACAGCTACTACACCTTC,CSVAQWDSYYTF
TRBV27,TRBD2,TRBJ2-5,NA,TGTGCCAGCAGTAAGGACGGGGGGGAGACCCAGTACTTC,CASSKDGGETQYF
TRBV30,TRBD2,TRBJ2-7,NA,TGTGCCTGGGTGGGGACTAGGGGGTTCTACGAGCAGTACTTC,CAWVGTRGFYEQYF
TRBV9,TRBD1,TRBJ1-3,NA,TGTGCCAGCAGGTCGCTGGGACAGGATAAAAACACCATATATTTT,CASRSLGQDKNTIYF
TRBV7-9,TRBD1,TRBJ1-5,few,TGTGCCAGCAGCTTAGAGGGGGCTAGTCAGCCCCAGCATTTT,CASSLEGASQPQHF
TRBV25-1,TRBD1,TRBJ2-7,NA,TGTGCCAGCAGTGAATACGGGACAGGGGGGCGGTACGAGCAGTACTTC,CASSEYGTGGRYEQYF
TRBV30,NA,TRBJ1-3,NA,TGTGCCTGGAGTGCAGGGTCCTCTGGAAACACCATATATTTT,CAWSAGSSGNTIYF
TRBV27,NA,TRBJ2-5,NA,TGTGCCAGCAGTTTTAGGGAGCGCCGACCCCAAGAGACCCAGTACTTC,CASSFRERRPQETQYF
TRBV7-2,NA,TRBJ1-4,NA,TGTGCCAGCAGCTCTGTTATGGGCGCCAACGGAAAACTGTTTTTT,CASSSVMGANGKLFF
TRBV18,NA,TRBJ2-1,NA,TGTGCCAGCTCACCGAGCGGCGGAGCCTACAATGAGCAGTTCTTC,CASSPSGGAYNEQFF
TRBV10-3,TRBD2,TRBJ2-5,NA,TGTGCCATCGGCGTTAGCGGGGGGAAGAGGGAGACCCAGTACTTC,CAIGVSGGKRETQYF
TRBV13,NA,TRBJ2-1,few,TGTGCCAGCAGCTTAGGCCACGGGATGTGGAATGAGCAGTTCTTC,CASSLGHGMWNEQFF
TRBV13,NA,TRBJ1-4,NA,TGTGCCAGCAGCTTAGGACAGGGTGAAAAACTGTTTTTT,CASSLGQGEKLFF
TRBV2,TRBD2,TRBJ2-2,NA,TGTGCCAGCAAAGTGACTAGCGGAAACACCGGGGAGCTGTTTTTT,CASKVTSGNTGELFF
TRBV14,TRBD2,TRBJ2-7,NA,TGTGCCAGCAGCCAGACTAGCGGGCGCTACGAGCAGTACTTC,CASSQTSGRYEQYF